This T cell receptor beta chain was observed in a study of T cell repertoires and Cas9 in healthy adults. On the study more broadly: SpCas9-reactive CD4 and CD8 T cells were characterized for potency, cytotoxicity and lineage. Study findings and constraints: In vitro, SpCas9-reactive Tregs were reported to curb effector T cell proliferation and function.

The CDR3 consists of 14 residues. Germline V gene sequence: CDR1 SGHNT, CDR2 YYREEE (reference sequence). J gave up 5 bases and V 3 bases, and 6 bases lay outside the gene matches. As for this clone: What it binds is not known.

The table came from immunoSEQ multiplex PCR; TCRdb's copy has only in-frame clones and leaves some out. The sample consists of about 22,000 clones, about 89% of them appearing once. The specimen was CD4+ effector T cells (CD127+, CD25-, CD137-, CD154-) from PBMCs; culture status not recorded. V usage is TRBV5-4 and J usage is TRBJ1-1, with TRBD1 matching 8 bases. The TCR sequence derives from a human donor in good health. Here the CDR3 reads CASSSDRGSTEAFF. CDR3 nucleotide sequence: TGTGCCAGCAGCTCTGACAGGGGTTCTACTGAAGCTTTCTTT.